This T cell receptor beta chain was obtained from a study of PD-L1 blockade in urothelial cancer. Study background: Samples of blood were analyzed 3 weeks (second dose) and 6 weeks after treatment start.

Sequencing was performed with immunoSEQ multiplex PCR; in TCRdb, only in-frame clones are kept and a portion is missing. The sample holds around 100,000 clones, approximately 85% seen once. The diagnosis in patients was locally advanced or metastatic urothelial carcinoma. Each patient gave between 1 and 8 samples of peripheral blood mononuclear cells, which were collected pretreatment and during treatment. The length of the CDR3 is 15 residues. The V and J ends lost 3 bases and 2 bases respectively, with 14 bases between them. CDR1 and CDR2 (germline): GTSNPN, SVGIG (reference sequence). The sample was PBMCs, taken around atezolizumab (anti-PD-L1) treatment. V and J are TRBV30 and TRBJ2-4; D possibly corresponds to TRBD1 (5 bases). This TCR derives from a middle-aged man with urothelial cancer. The CDR3 region is CAWSTGSKTKNIQYF. In nucleotides, the CDR3 is TGTGCCTGGAGCACAGGTAGCAAGACCAAAAACATTCAGTACTTC.